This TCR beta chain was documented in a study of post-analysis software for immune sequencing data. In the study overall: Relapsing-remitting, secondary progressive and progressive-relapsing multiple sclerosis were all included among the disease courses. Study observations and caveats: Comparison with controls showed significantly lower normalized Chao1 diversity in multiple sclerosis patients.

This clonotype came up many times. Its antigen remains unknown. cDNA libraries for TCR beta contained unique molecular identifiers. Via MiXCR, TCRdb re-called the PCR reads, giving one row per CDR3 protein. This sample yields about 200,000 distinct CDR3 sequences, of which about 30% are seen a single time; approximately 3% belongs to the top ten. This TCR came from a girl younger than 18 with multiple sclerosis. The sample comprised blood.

CDR3 DNA sequence: TGTGCCAGCAGTGTAGCCGGGACAGGGTTGGGCTATGGCTACACCTTC. Amino acid sequence: CASSVAGTGLGYGYTF. The chain carries TRBV6-5 and TRBJ1-2; 9 positions agree with TRBD1. Germline CDR1 reads MNHEY; CDR2 reads SVGAGI. The CDR3 length is 16 residues. Trimming cost V 5 bases and J 4 bases; bases outside gene matches: 11.